This T cell receptor beta chain was recorded in a study of graft-versus-host responses after intestinal transplantation. Notes on the study in general: Individuals who had graft-donor T cell macrochimerism had allografts that showed high graft-versus-host to host-versus-graft clonal ratios. Levels of circulating GvH clones at their peak were associated with early post-transplant HvG declines.

TCRdb's copy holds only in-frame clones and misses some; the assay was immunoSEQ multiplex PCR. The sample gives 75,000 to 100,000 clones, roughly 91% of which show up once; about 0.18% is in the top ten. The germline V and J ends were trimmed by 3 bases and 4 bases, with 20 bases remaining between them. Germline V gives CDR1 SGDLS, CDR2 YYNGEE. The CDR3 is 17 residues long. Note on this clone: Its target is unknown.

The chain combines TRBV9 with TRBJ1-3; possibly TRBD1 for D (5 bases). The sequence was collected from a human donor who was the organ donor for an intestinal transplant. The sample consisted of unstimulated CD4+ T cells sorted from spleen or lymph node cells, taken before transplant. Written as DNA, the CDR3 is TGTGCCAGCAGCGCCACTCTCGGGGGTTCAGGAGGAAACACCATATATTTT. Protein: CASSATLGGSGGNTIYF.